This TCR beta chain appears in the sequencing data of a study of blood T cell repertoires in COVID-19. The CDR3 contains 16 residues. Trimming removed 5 bases from V and 2 bases from J; junction bases left unmatched: 9. The V gene's germline CDR1 is SGHNT and CDR2 YENEEA. Clones were sequenced by immunoSEQ multiplex PCR, and TCRdb holds only the in-frame ones, with some missing. The sample comprises 180,000 or so clones, around 82% of which are singletons, and 0.95% to 1.5% rests with the top ten. The TCR sequence derives from a man aged 55-75 years who had recovered from COVID-19. The sequencing input was peripheral blood. The chain has TRBV11-3 and TRBJ2-1; 7 positions agree with TRBD2. CDR3: CASSRTPAGTYNEQFF. CDR3 sequence (DNA): TGTGCCAGCAGCCGAACCCCAGCGGGGACCTACAATGAGCAGTTCTTC.